Listed below are T cell receptor beta chains from one sample, sequenced in a study of beta chain features in type 1 diabetes. Profiled with immunoSEQ multiplex PCR; TCRdb holds only in-frame clones, not every one. The sample records approximately 600,000 clones, roughly 12% being singletons. The specimen was naive CD4+ T cells from blood. Receptors were obtained from a man in his thirties or forties with type 1 diabetes. CDR3s include the opening cysteine and the closing phenylalanine or tryptophan. The D gene is left open where the match is weak. Clone size is stated in some rows and not others, as once, few, many or a class when expanded.

CDR3aa | CDR3nt | abundance | len | j_gene | d_gene | v_gene
CASSYSSAAETQYF | TGTGCCAGCAGTTACTCGTCGGCAGCGGAGACCCAGTACTTC | NA | 14 | TRBJ2-5 | NA | TRBV6-5
CASTSGQLAGTQETQYF | TGTGCCAGTACCTCAGGGCAACTAGCGGGTACCCAAGAGACCCAGTACTTC | NA | 17 | TRBJ2-5 | TRBD2 | TRBV19
CASSLGTSVEGAGETQYF | TGTGCCAGCAGCCTCGGGACTTCGGTTGAGGGTGCGGGGGAGACCCAGTACTTC | NA | 18 | TRBJ2-5 | NA | TRBV21-1
CAAKGRSNEKLFF | TGTGCCGCGAAAGGGCGATCTAATGAAAAACTGTTTTTT | few | 13 | TRBJ1-4 | NA | TRBV30
CASSLGGDRAYEQYF | TGTGCCAGCAGCTTAGGAGGGGACAGAGCCTACGAGCAGTACTTC | many | 15 | TRBJ2-7 | TRBD1 | TRBV7-2
CASSLRGTNSPLHF | TGTGCCAGCAGTTTGCGGGGTACCAATTCACCCCTCCACTTT | NA | 14 | TRBJ1-6 | NA | TRBV27
CASSPSSGTSGVAEQFF | TGTGCCAGCTCACCATCCTCCGGGACTAGCGGGGTAGCTGAGCAGTTCTTC | NA | 17 | TRBJ2-1 | TRBD2 | TRBV18
CASSFQGQANSPLHF | TGTGCCAGCAGCTTCCAGGGACAGGCTAATTCACCCCTCCACTTT | NA | 15 | TRBJ1-6 | TRBD1 | TRBV7-2
CAWTPPTGGDQTQYF | TGTGCCTGGACCCCTCCTACAGGGGGAGACCAGACCCAGTACTTC | NA | 15 | TRBJ2-5 | TRBD1 | TRBV30
CASSGDGTGSYNEQFF | TGCGCCAGCAGCGGGGATGGGACTGGCTCCTACAATGAGCAGTTCTTC | NA | 16 | TRBJ2-1 | NA | TRBV5-1
CAISQEVVRNSPLHF | TGTGCCATCAGCCAGGAAGTAGTCCGGAATTCACCCCTCCACTTT | NA | 15 | TRBJ1-6 | NA | TRBV10-3
CASSSIRDRYEQYF | TGTGCCAGCAGCTCCATCCGGGACCGCTACGAGCAGTACTTC | few | 14 | TRBJ2-7 | NA | TRBV11-2
CASTPGAGNVYGYTF | TGTGCCAGCACCCCAGGAGCCGGAAACGTTTATGGCTACACCTTC | few | 15 | TRBJ1-2 | NA | TRBV6-5
CASSPRGRGEAFF | TGTGCCAGCAGCCCCAGGGGGCGCGGTGAAGCTTTCTTT | NA | 13 | TRBJ1-1 | TRBD1 | TRBV25-1
CASSIGLAGVSGANVLTF | TGTGCCAGCAGCATCGGACTAGCGGGGGTCTCTGGGGCCAACGTCCTGACTTTC | once | 18 | TRBJ2-6 | TRBD2 | TRBV7-6
CASRRDSNNEQFF | TGTGCCAGCAGGAGAGACAGTAACAATGAGCAGTTCTTC | NA | 13 | TRBJ2-1 | NA | TRBV28
CASSFLGNQETQYF | TGTGCTAGCAGCTTCTTAGGGAATCAAGAGACCCAGTACTTC | few | 14 | TRBJ2-5 | NA | TRBV7-7
CASSSSDWGTQYF | TGTGCCAGCAGCTCCTCGGACTGGGGTACGCAGTATTTT | NA | 13 | TRBJ2-3 | NA | TRBV13
CASSLAIARRETQYF | TGTGCCAGCAGCTTAGCGATCGCTCGTCGGGAGACCCAGTACTTC | few | 15 | TRBJ2-5 | NA | TRBV7-9
CASSTPVLNTEAFF | TGTGCCAGTAGTACACCCGTCTTGAACACTGAAGCTTTCTTT | few | 14 | TRBJ1-1 | NA | TRBV19
CASSFRMADTQYF | TGTGCCAGCAGTTTTCGGATGGCAGATACGCAGTATTTT | NA | 13 | TRBJ2-3 | NA | TRBV6-6
CSVSAAGDEQYF | TGCAGCGTGAGCGCGGCCGGGGACGAGCAGTACTTC | NA | 12 | TRBJ2-7 | NA | TRBV29-1
CAWSLEGQPQHF | TGTGCCTGGTCCCTTGAGGGTCAGCCCCAGCATTTT | NA | 12 | TRBJ1-5 | NA | TRBV30
CASSAGGSLVAEAFF | TGTGCCAGCAGCGCCGGGGGCTCGTTAGTTGCGGAAGCTTTCTTT | few | 15 | TRBJ1-1 | NA | TRBV7-3
CASSPLDRESYTF | TGTGCCAGCTCACCACTTGACAGGGAGAGCTACACCTTC | NA | 13 | TRBJ1-2 | TRBD1 | TRBV18
CASSPGSLVLADTQYF | TGTGCCAGCAGCCCGGGTTCTCTGGTTCTCGCAGATACGCAGTATTTT | NA | 16 | TRBJ2-3 | NA | TRBV11-2
CASSGRPGRGTEAFF | TGTGCCAGCAGTGGGAGGCCGGGCAGAGGGACTGAAGCTTTCTTT | NA | 15 | TRBJ1-1 | NA | TRBV9
CASSITGTGGIVNTEAFF | TGTGCCAGCAGCATAACCGGGACAGGGGGCATTGTGAACACTGAAGCTTTCTTT | NA | 18 | TRBJ1-1 | TRBD1 | TRBV7-6
CASSEAGTGGTEAFF | TGTGCCAGCAGCGAGGCTGGGACAGGGGGGACTGAAGCTTTCTTT | NA | 15 | TRBJ1-1 | TRBD1 | TRBV2
CAWSGGRGYTF | TGTGCCTGGAGTGGGGGTCGGGGCTACACCTTC | NA | 11 | TRBJ1-2 | NA | TRBV30
CASSYQGLNNEQFF | TGTGCCAGCAGTTACCAAGGACTTAACAATGAGCAGTTCTTC | few | 14 | TRBJ2-1 | NA | TRBV6-5
CASSTRAPREKLFF | TGTGCCAGCAGCACCCGGGCCCCTAGGGAAAAACTGTTTTTT | NA | 14 | TRBJ1-4 | NA | TRBV7-8
CASSYRTSSYNSPLHF | TGTGCCAGCAGTTACAGGACAAGCTCCTATAATTCACCCCTCCACTTT | few | 16 | TRBJ1-6 | NA | TRBV6-5
CASSQRSPGAGDEQYF | TGTGCCAGCAGCCAACGGTCCCCAGGGGCGGGGGACGAGCAGTACTTC | few | 16 | TRBJ2-7 | NA | TRBV4-2
CASSLFEGSDNEQFF | TGTGCCAGCAGCTTATTCGAGGGTTCCGACAATGAGCAGTTCTTC | few | 15 | TRBJ2-1 | NA | TRBV7-9
CASSLDVGTNEKLFF | TGTGCCAGCAGCTTGGACGTGGGGACGAATGAAAAACTGTTTTTT | NA | 15 | TRBJ1-4 | NA | TRBV5-4
CASGTHVNYGYTF | TGTGCCAGCGGGACACACGTTAACTATGGCTACACCTTC | few | 13 | TRBJ1-2 | NA | TRBV6-1
CASRKPGVITEAFF | TGTGCCAGCAGGAAACCGGGGGTGATCACTGAAGCTTTCTTT | NA | 14 | TRBJ1-1 | NA | TRBV7-2
CASSQQFGRFSTDTQYF | TGCGCCAGCAGCCAACAATTCGGACGCTTTAGCACAGATACGCAGTATTTT | few | 17 | TRBJ2-3 | NA | TRBV4-3
CASNAPFPGENEQFF | TGCGCCAGCAACGCCCCTTTCCCGGGGGAGAATGAGCAGTTCTTC | NA | 15 | TRBJ2-1 | NA | TRBV5-1
CASSQGLAGASYNEQFF | TGCGCCAGCAGCCAAGGACTAGCGGGTGCGTCCTACAATGAGCAGTTCTTC | NA | 17 | TRBJ2-1 | TRBD2 | TRBV4-3
CASSLEGRSDSALHF | TGCGCCAGCAGCCTTGAGGGCCGCTCGGATTCGGCCCTCCACTTT | few | 15 | TRBJ1-6 | NA | TRBV4-3
CASSLALGSYTDTQYF | TGTGCCAGCAGCTTAGCGCTCGGAAGCTACACAGATACGCAGTATTTT | NA | 16 | TRBJ2-3 | NA | TRBV11-1